These 13 T cell receptor beta chains originate from one sample sequenced in a study of OX40 agonist ivuxolimab in advanced cancers. The method was immunoSEQ multiplex PCR; TCRdb's version includes in-frame clones alone and lacks a portion of them. The table includes about 52,000 clones, over 85% detected once. Material: CD4+ or CD8+ T cells sorted from blood, obtained in a trial of the OX40 agonist ivuxolimab. These receptors were collected from an adult with an advanced solid tumor such as melanoma, head and neck, liver or kidney cancer.

This clone was picked up one time. V gene TRBV29-1 combines with J gene TRBJ1-2, with 9 bases fitting TRBD1. After removal of 2 bases from V and 4 bases from J, the junction contained 20 bases not matched to a gene. Looked up from germline, CDR1 is SQVTM and CDR2 is ANQGSEA. The CDR3 length is 19 residues. As DNA, the CDR3 is TGCAGCGTTGAATTAAGGGCCGGGACAGGGAGAGGAGTGGGCTATGGCTACACCTTC. It specifies CSVELRAGTGRGVGYGYTF.

The chain links TRBV4-2 to TRBJ1-1; tentatively, D is TRBD1 (5 bases). CDR3 length: 17 amino acids. CDR1 LGHNA and CDR2 YNFKEQ come from the germline V gene. Trimming took 0 bases from V and 5 from J, leaving 19 bases between them. The CDR3 is CASSQDGGAYLRTEAFF. Here the CDR3 DNA reads TGTGCCAGCAGCCAAGATGGTGGGGCTTACCTCCGGACTGAAGCTTTCTTT.

The chain is built from TRBV28 and TRBJ2-5, with D maybe TRBD1 (6 bases). V dropped 5 bases and J dropped 1 base, with 14 bases sitting between them. Germline V lookup: CDR1 MDHEN, CDR2 SYDVKM. The CDR3 loop spans 15 amino acids. The CDR3 DNA reads as TGTGCCAGCAGTCTCCTCGGGACATCCCAAGAGACCCAGTACTTC. Residues: CASSLLGTSQETQYF.

CDR3 sequence reads: CASSIYGVAAYEQYF. The CDR3 DNA reads TGTGCCAGTAGTATATATGGGGTGGCAGCCTACGAGCAGTACTTC. V gene TRBV19 combines with J gene TRBJ2-7; D remains unclear. The CDR3 loop spans 15 amino acids. Trimming took 2 bases from V and 2 from J, leaving 13 bases between them. The germline V gene encodes CDR1 LNHDA and CDR2 SQIVND (reference sequence).

The chain is built from TRBV6-5 and TRBJ2-7; D not certain. CDR1 is MNHEY, CDR2 SVGAGI, per germline. Trimming took 7 bases from V and 6 from J, leaving 19 bases between them. This CDR3 has 14 amino acids. CDR3 sequence reads: CASTQRWDTGEQYF. CDR3 nucleotides: TGTGCCAGCACCCAGCGCTGGGATACGGGCGAGCAGTACTTC.

The chain recombines TRBV9 with TRBJ2-2, with D hard to call. The germline V and J ends were trimmed by 0 bases and 3 bases, with 18 bases remaining between them. Germline CDR1 SGDLS, CDR2 YYNGEE. This CDR3 spans 18 amino acids. CDR3 bases: TGTGCCAGCAGCGTAGAAGGTTACGTCAAGGCGCACACCGGGGAGCTGTTTTTT. It yields the protein CASSVEGYVKAHTGELFF.

The genes are TRBV15 and TRBJ1-5; 10 nucleotides agree with TRBD1. Trimming removed 4 bases from V and 4 bases from J; junction bases left unmatched: 7. Germline assignment: CDR1 LNHNV and CDR2 YYDKDF (reference sequence). The CDR3 contains 16 residues. The CDR3, as DNA: TGTGCCACCAGCAAACCGGGACAGGGGAGTAATCAGCCCCAGCATTTT. It specifies CATSKPGQGSNQPQHF.

This clone has only one observation. The chain joins TRBV28 to TRBJ2-3; no firm D call. The V end was cut by 8 bases, the J end by 0 bases, with 15 bases between. The CDR3 runs 15 residues. CDR1 is MDHEN, CDR2 SYDVKM, per germline. CDR3 loop: CASSFPERSTDTQYF. CDR3 DNA sequence: TGTGCCAGCTCCTTCCCGGAGAGAAGCACAGATACGCAGTATTTT.

The chain couples TRBV9 to TRBJ1-2, with TRBD1 as a possible D gene (6 bases). CDR1 and CDR2 (germline): SGDLS, YYNGEE. The CDR3 has 15 amino acids. Trimming left V 8 bases short and J 3 bases short, with 20 bases between. CDR3 coding DNA: TGTGCCAGTCAAGGTACTGGACGGACAGACTATGGCTACACCTTC. The encoded protein is CASQGTGRTDYGYTF.

This clone was seen just once. This chain joins TRBV7-9 and TRBJ1-2, with D possibly being TRBD1 (5 bases). V was cut by 11 bases and J by 3 bases, with 19 bases left in between. Germline V gene data show CDR1 as SEHNR and CDR2 as FQNEAQ (reference sequence). The CDR3 covers 14 residues. CDR3 bases: TGTGCCTGCCTGTCCACAACAGGAGACTATGGCTACACCTTC. Protein product: CACLSTTGDYGYTF. The full variable domain, with the rest looked up from reference TRBV7-9 and TRBJ1-2, is DTGVSQNPRHKITKRGQNVTFRCDPISEHNRLYWYRQTLGQGPEFLTYFQNEAQLEKSRLLSDRFSAERPKGSFSTLEIQRTEQGDSAMYLCACLSTTGDYGYTFGSGTRLTVV.

Judged by abundance, this clone is medium-sized. The chain uses TRBV28 and TRBJ2-7; TRBD2 might be the D (6 bases). This CDR3 has 14 amino acids. Trimming removed 5 bases from V and 3 bases from J, with 14 bases in between. Germline V gene lookup returns CDR1 MDHEN and CDR2 SYDVKM. The CDR3 sequence: CASSLRLEHYEQYF. CDR3 in DNA: TGTGCCAGCAGTCTCCGACTAGAACACTACGAGCAGTACTTC.

This clone was recorded once. The V gene is TRBV9, the J gene TRBJ2-7; perhaps TRBD2 as D (6 bases). V was trimmed by 3 bases and J by 5 bases, leaving 18 bases between them. The CDR3 spans 15 residues. Germline V lookup: CDR1 SGDLS, CDR2 YYNGEE. CDR3 in amino acids: CASSAASAPRNEQYF. The CDR3 DNA reads as TGTGCCAGCAGCGCGGCTAGCGCCCCAAGGAACGAGCAGTACTTC.

The V and J genes are TRBV6-1 and TRBJ1-2; D call uncertain. The V and J ends lost 3 bases and 4 bases respectively, with 9 bases between them. Germline CDR1 is MNHNS and CDR2 is SASEGT. The CDR3 covers 13 residues. CDR3 region: CASSDDGSYGYTF. CDR3 coding DNA: TGTGCCAGCAGTGATGACGGTAGCTATGGCTACACCTTC.